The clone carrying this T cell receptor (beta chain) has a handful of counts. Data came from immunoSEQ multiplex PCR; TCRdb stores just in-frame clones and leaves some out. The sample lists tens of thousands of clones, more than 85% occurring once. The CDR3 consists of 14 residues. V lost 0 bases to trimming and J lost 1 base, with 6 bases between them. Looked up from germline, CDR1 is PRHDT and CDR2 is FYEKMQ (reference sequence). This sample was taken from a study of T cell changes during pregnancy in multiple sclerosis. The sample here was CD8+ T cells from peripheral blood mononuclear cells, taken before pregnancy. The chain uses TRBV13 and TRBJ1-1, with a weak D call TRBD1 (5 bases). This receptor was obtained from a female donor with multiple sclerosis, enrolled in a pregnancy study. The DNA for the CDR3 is TGTGCCAGCAGCTTAGGCAGGGCGAACACTGAAGCTTTCTTT. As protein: CASSLGRANTEAFF.